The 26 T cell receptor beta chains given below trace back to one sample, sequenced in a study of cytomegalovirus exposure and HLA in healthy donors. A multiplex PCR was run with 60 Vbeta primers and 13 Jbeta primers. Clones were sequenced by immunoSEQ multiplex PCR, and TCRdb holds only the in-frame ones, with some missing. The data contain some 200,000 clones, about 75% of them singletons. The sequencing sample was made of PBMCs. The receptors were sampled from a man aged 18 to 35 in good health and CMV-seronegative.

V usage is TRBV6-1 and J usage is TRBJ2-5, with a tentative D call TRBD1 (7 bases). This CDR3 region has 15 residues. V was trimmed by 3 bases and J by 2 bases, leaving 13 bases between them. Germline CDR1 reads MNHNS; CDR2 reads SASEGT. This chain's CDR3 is CASSEQGGAQETQYF. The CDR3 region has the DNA TGTGCCAGCAGTGAGCAGGGGGGAGCACAAGAGACCCAGTACTTC.

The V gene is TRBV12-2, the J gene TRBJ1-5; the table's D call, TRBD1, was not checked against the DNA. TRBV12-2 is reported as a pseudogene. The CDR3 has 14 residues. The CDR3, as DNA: TGTGCAAGTCGTCCGACAGGGATGTGTCAGCCCCAGCATTTT. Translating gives CASRPTGMCQPQHF.

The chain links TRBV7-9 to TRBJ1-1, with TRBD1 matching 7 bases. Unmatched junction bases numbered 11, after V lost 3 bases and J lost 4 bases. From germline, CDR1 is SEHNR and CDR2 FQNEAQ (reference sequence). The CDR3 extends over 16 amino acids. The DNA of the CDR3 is TGTGCCAGCAGCTTGGACAGGAAGGGCAAGGGCACTGAAGCTTTCTTT. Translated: CASSLDRKGKGTEAFF. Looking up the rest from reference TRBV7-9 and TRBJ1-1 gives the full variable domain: DTGVSQNPRHKITKRGQNVTFRCDPISEHNRLYWYRQTLGQGPEFLTYFQNEAQLEKSRLLSDRFSAERPKGSFSTLEIQRTEQGDSAMYLCASSLDRKGKGTEAFFGQGTRLTVV.

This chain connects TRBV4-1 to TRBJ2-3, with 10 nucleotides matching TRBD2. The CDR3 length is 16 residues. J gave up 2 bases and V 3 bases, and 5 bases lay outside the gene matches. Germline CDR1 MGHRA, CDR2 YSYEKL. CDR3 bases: TGCGCCAGCAGCCACCTCGGACTAGCGGTCACAGATACGCAGTATTTT. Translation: CASSHLGLAVTDTQYF.

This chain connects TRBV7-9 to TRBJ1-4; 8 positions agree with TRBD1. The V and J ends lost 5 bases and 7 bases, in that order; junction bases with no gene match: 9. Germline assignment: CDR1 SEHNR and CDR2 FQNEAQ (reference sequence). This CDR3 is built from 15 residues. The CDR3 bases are TGTGCCAGCAGCCCGATTGACAGGGGAGGTGAAAAACTGTTTTTT. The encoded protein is CASSPIDRGGEKLFF. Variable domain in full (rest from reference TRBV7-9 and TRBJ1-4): DTGVSQNPRHKITKRGQNVTFRCDPISEHNRLYWYRQTLGQGPEFLTYFQNEAQLEKSRLLSDRFSAERPKGSFSTLEIQRTEQGDSAMYLCASSPIDRGGEKLFFGSGTQLSVL.

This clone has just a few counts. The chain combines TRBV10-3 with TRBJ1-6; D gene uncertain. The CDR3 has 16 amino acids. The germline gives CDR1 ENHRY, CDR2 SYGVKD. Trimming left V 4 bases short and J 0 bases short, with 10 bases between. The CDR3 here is CAISGQASSYNSPLHF. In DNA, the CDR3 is TGTGCCATCAGTGGGCAGGCAAGCTCCTATAATTCACCCCTCCACTTT.

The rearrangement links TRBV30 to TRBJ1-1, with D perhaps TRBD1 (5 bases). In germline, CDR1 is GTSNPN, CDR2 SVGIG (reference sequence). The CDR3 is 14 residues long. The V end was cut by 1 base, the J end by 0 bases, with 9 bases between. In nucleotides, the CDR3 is TGTGCCTGGAGTGCTGGACATATGAACACTGAAGCTTTCTTT. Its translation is CAWSAGHMNTEAFF.

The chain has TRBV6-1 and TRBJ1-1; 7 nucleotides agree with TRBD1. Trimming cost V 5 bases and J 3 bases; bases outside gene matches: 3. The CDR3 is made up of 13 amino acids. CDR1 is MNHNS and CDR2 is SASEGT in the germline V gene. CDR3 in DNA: TGTGCCAGCAGTAGACAGGGTGACACTGAAGCTTTCTTT. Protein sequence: CASSRQGDTEAFF.

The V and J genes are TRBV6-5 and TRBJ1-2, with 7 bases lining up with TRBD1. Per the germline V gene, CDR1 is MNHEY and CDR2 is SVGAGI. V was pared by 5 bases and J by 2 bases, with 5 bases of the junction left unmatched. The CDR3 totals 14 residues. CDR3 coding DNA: TGTGCCAGCAGTCTAGACAGGGCGAACTATGGCTACACCTTC. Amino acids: CASSLDRANYGYTF.

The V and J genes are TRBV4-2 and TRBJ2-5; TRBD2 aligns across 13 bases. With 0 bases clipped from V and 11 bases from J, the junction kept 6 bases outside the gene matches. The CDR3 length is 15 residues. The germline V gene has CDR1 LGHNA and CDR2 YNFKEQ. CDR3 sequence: CASSQETSGRGEQYF. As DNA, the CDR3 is TGTGCCAGCAGCCAAGAAACTAGCGGGAGGGGTGAGCAGTACTTC.

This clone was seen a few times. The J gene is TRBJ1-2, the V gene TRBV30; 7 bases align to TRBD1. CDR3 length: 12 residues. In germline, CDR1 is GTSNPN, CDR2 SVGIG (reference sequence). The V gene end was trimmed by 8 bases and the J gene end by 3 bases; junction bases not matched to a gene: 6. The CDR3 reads CARQGTDYGYTF. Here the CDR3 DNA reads TGTGCCCGACAGGGAACAGACTATGGCTACACCTTC.

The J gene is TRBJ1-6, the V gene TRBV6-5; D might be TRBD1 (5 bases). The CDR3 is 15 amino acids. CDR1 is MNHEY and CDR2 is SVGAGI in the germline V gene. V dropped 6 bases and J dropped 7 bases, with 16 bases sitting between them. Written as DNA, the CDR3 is TGTGCCAGCAGCCGGGGCGGGGAGGGGAATTCACCCCTCCACTTT. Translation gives CASSRGGEGNSPLHF.

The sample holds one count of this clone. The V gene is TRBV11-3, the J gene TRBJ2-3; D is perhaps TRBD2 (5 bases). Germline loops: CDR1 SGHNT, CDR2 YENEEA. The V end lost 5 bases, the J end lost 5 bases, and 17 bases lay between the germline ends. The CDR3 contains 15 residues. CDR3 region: CASSPGGYSEDTQYF. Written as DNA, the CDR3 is TGTGCCAGCAGCCCAGGAGGATACTCCGAAGATACGCAGTATTTT.

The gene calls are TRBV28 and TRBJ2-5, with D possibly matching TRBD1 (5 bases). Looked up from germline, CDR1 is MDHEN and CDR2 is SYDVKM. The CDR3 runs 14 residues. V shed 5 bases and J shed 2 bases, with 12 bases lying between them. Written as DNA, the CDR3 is TGTGCCAGCAGTCCCTACAGGAGACAAGAGACCCAGTACTTC. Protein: CASSPYRRQETQYF.

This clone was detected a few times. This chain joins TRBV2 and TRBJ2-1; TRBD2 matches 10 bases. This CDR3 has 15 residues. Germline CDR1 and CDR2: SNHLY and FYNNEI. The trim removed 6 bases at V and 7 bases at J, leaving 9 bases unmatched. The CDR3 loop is CASRRASGSLNEQFF. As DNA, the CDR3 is TGTGCCAGCAGGCGGGCTAGCGGGAGTCTGAATGAGCAGTTCTTC.

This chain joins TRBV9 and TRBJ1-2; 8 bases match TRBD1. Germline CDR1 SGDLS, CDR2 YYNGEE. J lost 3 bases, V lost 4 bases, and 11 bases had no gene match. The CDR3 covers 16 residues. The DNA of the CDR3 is TGTGCCAGCAGCAGGGACAGGTCTAATTATGACTATGGCTACACCTTC. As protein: CASSRDRSNYDYGYTF. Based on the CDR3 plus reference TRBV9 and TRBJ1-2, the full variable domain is DSGVTQTPKHLITATGQRVTLRCSPRSGDLSVYWYQQSLDQGLQFLIQYYNGEERAKGNILERFSAQQFPDLHSELNLSSLELGDSALYFCASSRDRSNYDYGYTFGSGTRLTVV.

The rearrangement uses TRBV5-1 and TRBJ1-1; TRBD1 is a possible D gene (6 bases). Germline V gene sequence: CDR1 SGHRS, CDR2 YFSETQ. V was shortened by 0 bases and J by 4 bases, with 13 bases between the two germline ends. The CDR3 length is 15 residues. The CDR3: CASSLGGHGSTEAFF. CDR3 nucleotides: TGCGCCAGCAGCTTGGGGGGGCATGGGAGCACTGAAGCTTTCTTT.

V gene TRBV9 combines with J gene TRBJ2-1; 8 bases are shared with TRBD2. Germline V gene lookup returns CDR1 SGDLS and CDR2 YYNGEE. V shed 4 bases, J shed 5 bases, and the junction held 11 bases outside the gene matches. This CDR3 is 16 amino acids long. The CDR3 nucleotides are TGTGCCAGCAGCCTCACTTCGGGGGGGCTAAACAATGAGCAGTTCTTC. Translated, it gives CASSLTSGGLNNEQFF.

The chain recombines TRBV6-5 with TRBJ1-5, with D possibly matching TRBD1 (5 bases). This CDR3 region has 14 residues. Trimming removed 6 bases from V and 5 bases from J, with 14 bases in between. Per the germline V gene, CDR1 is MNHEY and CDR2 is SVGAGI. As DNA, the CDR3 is TGTGCCAGCAGCCGTCATTCAGGGTATCAGCCCCAGCATTTT. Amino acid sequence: CASSRHSGYQPQHF.

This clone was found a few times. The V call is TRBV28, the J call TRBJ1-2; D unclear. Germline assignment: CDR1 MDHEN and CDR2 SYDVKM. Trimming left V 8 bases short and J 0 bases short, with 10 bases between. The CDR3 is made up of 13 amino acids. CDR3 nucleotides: TGTGCCAGCGGCCAACCCCCTAACTATGGCTACACCTTC. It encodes CASGQPPNYGYTF.

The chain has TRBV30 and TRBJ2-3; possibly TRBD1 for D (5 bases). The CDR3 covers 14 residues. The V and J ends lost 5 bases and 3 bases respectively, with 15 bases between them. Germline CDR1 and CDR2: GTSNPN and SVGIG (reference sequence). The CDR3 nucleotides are TGTGCCTGGGTGGGGCAGGGATTGACAGATACGCAGTATTTT. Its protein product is CAWVGQGLTDTQYF.

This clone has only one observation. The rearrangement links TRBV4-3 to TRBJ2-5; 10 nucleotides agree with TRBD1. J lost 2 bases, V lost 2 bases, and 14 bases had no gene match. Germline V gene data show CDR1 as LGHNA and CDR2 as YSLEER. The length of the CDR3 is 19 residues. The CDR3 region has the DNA TGCGCCAGCAGCCAATTTACCCCGGACAGGGGGACTATACAAGAGACCCAGTACTTC. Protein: CASSQFTPDRGTIQETQYF.

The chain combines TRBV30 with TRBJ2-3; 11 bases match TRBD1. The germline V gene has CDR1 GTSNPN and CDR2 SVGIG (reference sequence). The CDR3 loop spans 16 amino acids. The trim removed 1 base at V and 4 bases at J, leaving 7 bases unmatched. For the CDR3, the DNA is TGTGCCTGGAGTGGGTATTGGGACAGGGGGGCAGATACGCAGTATTTT. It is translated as CAWSGYWDRGADTQYF.

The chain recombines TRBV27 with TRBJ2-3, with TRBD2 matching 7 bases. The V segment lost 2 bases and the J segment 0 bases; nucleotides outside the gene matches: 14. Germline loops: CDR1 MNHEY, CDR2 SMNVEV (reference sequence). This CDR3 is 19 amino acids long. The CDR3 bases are TGTGCCAGCAGTTTAGAGGGTCAGGCGGGAGTGTATAGCACAGATACGCAGTATTTT. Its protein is CASSLEGQAGVYSTDTQYF.

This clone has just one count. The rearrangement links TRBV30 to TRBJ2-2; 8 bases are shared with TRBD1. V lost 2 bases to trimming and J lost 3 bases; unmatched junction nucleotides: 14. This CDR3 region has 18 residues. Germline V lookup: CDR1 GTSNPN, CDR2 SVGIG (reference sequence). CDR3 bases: TGTGCCTGGAGTTCCCGGTGGCGGCAGGGGGCGCACACCGGGGAGCTGTTTTTT. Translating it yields CAWSSRWRQGAHTGELFF.

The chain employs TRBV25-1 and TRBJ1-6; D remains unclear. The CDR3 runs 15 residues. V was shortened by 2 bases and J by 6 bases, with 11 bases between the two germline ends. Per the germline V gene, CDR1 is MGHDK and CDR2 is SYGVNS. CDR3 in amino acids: CASSEGQVFNSPLHF. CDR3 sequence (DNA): TGTGCCAGCAGTGAAGGGCAGGTATTTAATTCACCCCTCCACTTT.